These 26 T cell receptor beta chains were all obtained from the same sample, sequenced in a study of OX40 agonist ivuxolimab in advanced cancers. The method was immunoSEQ multiplex PCR; TCRdb's version includes in-frame clones alone and lacks a portion of them. The sample lists 90,000 to 130,000 clones, 91% occurring once. The specimen comprised CD4+ or CD8+ T cells sorted from blood, sampled in a trial of the OX40 agonist ivuxolimab. The receptors were sampled from an adult with an advanced solid tumor such as melanoma, head and neck, liver or kidney cancer.

V and J are TRBV11-2 and TRBJ2-2; D remains ambiguous. Germline lookup yields CDR1 SGHAT and CDR2 FQNNGV. CDR3 length: 14 amino acids. Between the trimmed V and J ends, which lost 5 bases and 6 bases, there was a span of 13 bases. CDR3 residues: CASSPHPGAGELFF. In DNA, the CDR3 is TGTGCCAGCAGCCCCCATCCCGGCGCCGGGGAGCTGTTTTTT.

The chain couples TRBV5-1 to TRBJ2-1; perhaps TRBD1 as D (5 bases). Germline assignment: CDR1 SGHRS and CDR2 YFSETQ. The CDR3 has 16 amino acids. V lost 1 base, J lost 4 bases, and 15 bases lay in between. CDR3 residues: CASSLLGTTVYNEQFF. CDR3 DNA sequence: TGCGCCAGCAGCTTGCTCGGTACGACAGTATACAATGAGCAGTTCTTC.

This rearrangement joins TRBV6-5 to TRBJ1-5; D is perhaps TRBD1 (5 bases). There are 16 residues in the CDR3. The V gene lost 0 bases and the J gene lost 4 bases, with 13 bases spanning the gap. Germline values: CDR1 MNHEY, CDR2 SVGAGI. CDR3 bases: TGTGCCAGCAGTTACTCCCTGGACAAACTTAATCAGCCCCAGCATTTT. It codes for CASSYSLDKLNQPQHF.

V is TRBV6-1 and J is TRBJ1-2, with D perhaps TRBD1 (5 bases). The length of the CDR3 is 15 residues. Trimming removed 1 base at V and 8 bases at J, with 17 bases between. The germline V gene has CDR1 MNHNS and CDR2 SASEGT. DNA for the CDR3: TGTGCCAGCAGTGAAGGGCAGGGACCCGAGAGGGGCTACACCTTC. Its translation: CASSEGQGPERGYTF.

The gene calls are TRBV6-5 and TRBJ1-2; D gene ambiguous. CDR3 length equals 14 residues. Trimming stripped 0 bases from V and 5 bases from J, with 10 bases between. The germline gives CDR1 MNHEY, CDR2 SVGAGI. CDR3 nucleotide sequence: TGTGCCAGCAGTTACTCTGAAAGGGAGTATGGCTACACCTTC. Its translation: CASSYSEREYGYTF.

Here the CDR3 DNA reads TGCGCCAGCAGTTCCAATCCTAACAATGAGCAGTTCTTC. Its protein product is CASSSNPNNEQFF. The chain links TRBV5-1 to TRBJ2-1; no reliable D call. The CDR3 extends over 13 amino acids. Trimming stripped 5 bases from V and 5 bases from J, with 11 bases between. Germline CDR1 SGHRS, CDR2 YFSETQ.

This chain connects TRBV27 to TRBJ1-1, with 8 bases matching TRBD1. V shed 7 bases and J 4 bases; nucleotides not matched to a gene: 5. This CDR3 has 13 amino acids. Per the germline V gene, CDR1 is MNHEY and CDR2 is SMNVEV (reference sequence). CDR3 coding DNA: TGTGCCAGCAACGGACAGGGCAGCACTGAAGCTTTCTTT. Translated: CASNGQGSTEAFF.

The chain has TRBV4-1 and TRBJ2-5; no clear D gene. The CDR3 spans 15 residues. With 4 bases removed from V and 5 bases from J, the gap between germline ends came to 17 bases. Germline V CDR1 and CDR2: MGHRA, YSYEKL. The DNA for the CDR3 is TGCGCCAGCAGCCCGTCCTCCCGTAGGTCGGAGACCCAGTACTTC. Translation gives CASSPSSRRSETQYF.

This clone was observed a single time. The genes are TRBV18 and TRBJ2-7; 7 bases map to TRBD2. Germline V gene lookup returns CDR1 KGHSH and CDR2 LQKENI. V trimming: 3 bases; J trimming: 1 base; junction bases outside the gene matches: 6. The CDR3 length is 15 residues. The CDR3 region has the DNA TGTGCCAGCTCACCGCGGGGGATACCATCCTACGAGCAGTACTTC. Its translation is CASSPRGIPSYEQYF.

This clone was picked up a small number of times. V is TRBV7-3 and J is TRBJ1-1, with D unclear. This CDR3 contains 13 residues. Germline loops: CDR1 SGHTA, CDR2 FQGTGA. Trimming pared 5 bases from V and 3 bases from J, leaving 10 bases between. CDR3 nucleotide sequence: TGTGCCAGCAGCCCGCAGGAGGACACTGAAGCTTTCTTT. It specifies CASSPQEDTEAFF.

The chain recombines TRBV6-1 with TRBJ2-7; 7 bases are a match to TRBD1. Per the germline V gene, CDR1 is MNHNS and CDR2 is SASEGT. This CDR3 comprises 12 residues. The ends lost 11 bases at V and 3 bases at J; junction bases unmatched: 7. CDR3 sequence (DNA): TGTGCCGGGGCCGGGACAGTCTACGAGCAGTACTTC. Amino acids: CAGAGTVYEQYF.

V gene TRBV6-1 combines with J gene TRBJ1-6; D uncertain. Germline loops: CDR1 MNHNS, CDR2 SASEGT. Trimming shortened V by 6 bases and J by 8 bases, and 11 bases separated the two germline ends. CDR3 length equals 13 residues. The CDR3 spells CASSPKDHSPLHF. CDR3 nucleotide sequence: TGTGCCAGCAGCCCAAAGGACCATTCACCCCTCCACTTT.

A note on this clone: At one end, the junction sequence differs from germline, possibly due to a read error. The chain is built from TRBV6-1 and TRBJ2-2; 9 nucleotides align to TRBD2. The length of the CDR3 is 17 residues. CDR1 is MNHNS and CDR2 is SASEGT in the germline V gene. CDR3 amino acids: CASSEWIAGANTGELLF. Here the CDR3 DNA reads TGTGCCAGCAGTGAATGGATAGCGGGGGCGAACACCGGGGAGCTGCTTTTT.

This clone was found once. The chain joins TRBV5-1 to TRBJ2-1, with TRBD2 matching 7 bases. The CDR3 consists of 15 residues. Trimming removed 5 bases from V and 0 bases from J; junction bases left unmatched: 5. Per the germline V gene, CDR1 is SGHRS and CDR2 is YFSETQ. The CDR3 DNA follows: TGCGCCAGCAGTTTCGGGAGGTTCTCCTACAATGAGCAGTTCTTC. This codes for CASSFGRFSYNEQFF. Based on the CDR3 plus reference TRBV5-1 and TRBJ2-1, the full variable domain is KAGVTQTPRYLIKTRGQQVTLSCSPISGHRSVSWYQQTPGQGLQFLFEYFSETQRNKGNFPGRFSGRQFSNSRSEMNVSTLELGDSALYLCASSFGRFSYNEQFFGPGTRLTVL.

The J gene is TRBJ1-3, the V gene TRBV21-1; no check of the table's D call, TRBD1, against the DNA was made. TRBV21-1 is a listed pseudogene. This CDR3 region has 18 residues. In DNA, the CDR3 is TGTGCCAGCAGCAAAGCGGGGCAAATGGCCTTTCGCGGAAACACCATATATTTT. This codes for CASSKAGQMAFRGNTIYF.

The J gene is TRBJ2-1, the V gene TRBV10-1; D remains ambiguous. V shed 0 bases and J shed 7 bases, with 13 bases lying between them. Germline V gene data show CDR1 as WNHNN and CDR2 as SYGVQD (reference sequence). The CDR3 consists of 15 residues. The chain's CDR3 is CASSESGSVGNEQFF. CDR3 DNA sequence: TGCGCCAGCAGTGAGTCCGGTTCGGTTGGGAATGAGCAGTTCTTC.

The V and J genes are TRBV28 and TRBJ2-4, with D perhaps given as TRBD1 or TRBD2 (6 bases each). V was cut by 2 bases and J by 2 bases, with 13 bases left in between. This CDR3 is built from 16 residues. The germline gives CDR1 MDHEN, CDR2 SYDVKM. CDR3 sequence: CASSLEGGGSKNIQYF. The CDR3 DNA is TGTGCCAGCAGTTTAGAGGGGGGCGGGTCCAAAAACATTCAGTACTTC.

The gene calls are TRBV12-2 and TRBJ1-2. TRBV12-2 is flagged as a pseudogene. CDR3 length: 17 amino acids. CDR3 sequence (DNA): TGTGCAAGTCGCTTAGAAGAACGGAAAGGAGGTGGCTATGGCTACACCTTC. Amino acids: CASRLEERKGGGYGYTF.

The V and J genes are TRBV6-6 and TRBJ2-2; no clear D. V lost 4 bases and J 6 bases, leaving 9 bases between the germline ends. Germline CDR1 reads MNHNY; CDR2 reads SVGAGI (reference sequence). CDR3 length equals 13 residues. CDR3 DNA: TGTGCCAGCAGTTCCAAGGGTGCCGGGGAGCTGTTTTTT. Amino acid sequence: CASSSKGAGELFF.

The chain carries TRBV28 and TRBJ2-3, with TRBD2 matching 9 bases. V dropped 5 bases and J dropped 3; count of bases not matched to a gene: 6. Germline loops: CDR1 MDHEN, CDR2 SYDVKM. The length of the CDR3 is 15 residues. As DNA, the CDR3 is TGTGCCAGCAGTGCGCCCGCGGGAGGGACAGATACGCAGTATTTT. Its translation is CASSAPAGGTDTQYF.

The rearrangement uses TRBV7-6 and TRBJ2-1; TRBD2 aligns across 8 bases. J was trimmed by 7 bases and V by 4 bases; bases with no gene match: 27. CDR3 length: 21 residues. CDR1 is SGHVS, CDR2 FNYEAQ, per germline. Written as DNA, the CDR3 is TGTGCCAGCAGCTCCCTGGGGGGACTAGATCGACCTCCTACAGTGGGAAATGAGCAGTTCTTC. Translation gives CASSSLGGLDRPPTVGNEQFF.

This chain uses TRBV2 with TRBJ2-3, with TRBD2 matching over 10 bases. CDR3 length equals 13 residues. The J segment lost 10 bases and the V segment lost 6 bases, leaving 7 bases of the junction unmatched. Germline CDR1 and CDR2: SNHLY and FYNNEI. The CDR3 here is CASRESGRGSQYF. In nucleotides, the CDR3 is TGTGCCAGCAGGGAGAGCGGGAGGGGATCGCAGTATTTT.

The rearrangement links TRBV7-3 to TRBJ2-1; 7 positions match TRBD2. Germline V lookup: CDR1 SGHTA, CDR2 FQGTGA. There are 15 residues in the CDR3. Germline trimming cut 5 bases from V and 10 bases from J; bases unmatched to any gene: 14. The CDR3 bases are TGTGCCAGCAGCCCCGCCCCCCGGACTAGAGACGAGCAGTTCTTC. It translates to CASSPAPRTRDEQFF.

This sequence joins TRBV2 and TRBJ2-1; D uncertain. V dropped 7 bases and J dropped 9 bases, with 16 bases sitting between them. The length of the CDR3 is 13 residues. From germline, CDR1 is SNHLY and CDR2 FYNNEI. CDR3 in amino acids: CASKSDSPGEQFF. The DNA of the CDR3 is TGTGCCAGCAAATCTGACTCCCCGGGTGAGCAGTTCTTC.

V gene TRBV5-8 combines with J gene TRBJ2-7; D could derive from TRBD1 or TRBD2 (5 bases each). Between the trimmed V and J ends, which lost 4 bases and 6 bases, there was a span of 14 bases. The germline gives CDR1 SGHTS, CDR2 YDEGEE. This CDR3 spans 13 amino acids. The DNA for the CDR3 is TGTGCCAGCAGCCGGGACCTGGTAGGCGAGCAGTACTTC. The encoded protein is CASSRDLVGEQYF.

The rearrangement joins TRBV19 to TRBJ2-5; 8 bases agree with TRBD1. Germline V gene lookup returns CDR1 LNHDA and CDR2 SQIVND (reference sequence). V was clipped by 4 bases and J by 4 bases; unmatched bases: 5. This CDR3 has 14 residues. This chain's CDR3 is CASSTGQGGETQYF. Written as DNA, the CDR3 is TGTGCCAGTAGTACCGGACAGGGCGGAGAGACCCAGTACTTC.